Each of the 10 T cell receptor beta chains below was sequenced from the same sample in a study of T cell responses to AZD1222 COVID-19 vaccine (dated by TCRdb to about 2021). The library was generated by the immunoSEQ multiplex PCR assay. TCRdb stores this immuneACCESS table with in-frame sequences only. Part of the clones is absent; in the studies checked, under half of the shortfall reflects unresolved V genes, and no reason is known for the rest. Across this sample there are more than 110,000 clones, with 85% to 95% seen only once. The ten most abundant clones make up around 3.5% of the sample. The sample's time point, from its label and the paper: about 28 days (+/-7) after the second vaccine dose. This specimen was peripheral blood, taken 28 days after the second AZD1222 dose. Receptor source: an adult who received the AZD1222 COVID-19 vaccine.

The chain joins TRBV5-6 to TRBJ1-2, with no clear D. CDR1 SGHDT and CDR2 YYEEEE come from the germline V gene. The ends were cut back, 0 bases at V and 8 bases at J, with 5 bases in the middle. The length of the CDR3 is 11 residues. CDR3 coding DNA: TGTGCCAGCAGCTTGGGCCACGGCTACACCTTC. Translation: CASSLGHGYTF.

This clone occurred once. The rearrangement links TRBV6-5 to TRBJ1-2; tentatively, D is TRBD1 (6 bases). Germline V lookup: CDR1 MNHEY, CDR2 SVGAGI. V was trimmed by 9 bases and J by 13 bases, leaving 30 bases between them. The CDR3 spans 15 residues. The CDR3 nucleotides read TGTGCCAGTTTCCCCGGACAGACCATTTCCCCCATCGGCACCTTC. As protein: CASFPGQTISPIGTF.

This chain connects TRBV29-1 to TRBJ1-2, with D possibly matching TRBD1 (5 bases). The germline gives CDR1 SQVTM, CDR2 ANQGSEA. The CDR3 consists of 13 residues. V lost 4 bases and J 1 base, leaving 10 bases between the germline ends. The CDR3 loop reads CSVVAGSNYGYTF. The CDR3 coding sequence is TGCAGCGTTGTTGCAGGGAGTAACTATGGCTACACCTTC.

The chain employs TRBV13 and TRBJ1-6, with D possibly being TRBD1 (6 bases). Trimming pared 2 bases from V and 4 bases from J, leaving 18 bases between. The V gene's germline CDR1 is PRHDT and CDR2 FYEKMQ (reference sequence). The CDR3 runs to 18 residues. The CDR3 nucleotides are TGTGCCAGCAGCTTAAAGGCCGGGGGGGCATTATATAATTCACCCCTCCACTTT. This codes for CASSLKAGGALYNSPLHF.

The rearrangement uses TRBV5-1 and TRBJ2-7; no reliable D call. This CDR3 is built from 12 residues. The V end was cut by 0 bases, the J end by 5 bases, with 6 bases between. From germline, CDR1 is SGHRS and CDR2 YFSETQ. The CDR3 bases are TGCGCCAGCAGCTTGGCCCCTGACGAGCAGTACTTC. Amino acids: CASSLAPDEQYF.

V is TRBV3-1 (or the pseudogene TRBV3-2) and J is TRBJ2-5; weak D call: TRBD1 (5 bases). V was shortened by 7 bases and J by 2 bases, with 8 bases between the two germline ends. The CDR3 consists of 12 residues. Germline CDR1 and CDR2: LGHDT and YNNKEL (reference sequence). CDR3 amino acids: CASTRTQETQYF. The CDR3 DNA is TGTGCCAGCACCAGGACACAAGAGACCCAGTACTTC.

This sequence joins TRBV24-1 and TRBJ2-1; 9 bases are a match to TRBD2. The CDR3 sequence is 14 residues long. CDR1 is KGHDR, CDR2 SFDVKD, per germline. V gave up 5 bases and J gave up 8 bases; unmatched junction bases: 6. The CDR3 here is CATSGLAGMDEQFF. Written as DNA, the CDR3 is TGTGCCACCAGTGGGCTAGCGGGAATGGATGAGCAGTTCTTC.

The rearrangement links TRBV11-3 to TRBJ2-1; 7 nucleotides agree with TRBD2. The CDR3 consists of 16 residues. Trimming took 1 base from V and 7 from J; bases not matched to a gene: 10. Germline assignment: CDR1 SGHNT and CDR2 YENEEA. The CDR3 protein is CASSLGSGMQFNEQFF. The CDR3 bases are TGTGCCAGCAGCTTAGGCAGCGGGATGCAATTTAATGAGCAGTTCTTC.

The rearrangement links TRBV19 to TRBJ2-1, with 7 bases identical to TRBD2. Germline CDR1 LNHDA, CDR2 SQIVND (reference sequence). The CDR3 runs to 16 residues. V gave up 5 bases and J gave up 0 bases; unmatched junction bases: 7. CDR3 sequence (DNA): TGTGCCAGTAGTTACGCTAGCGGAAGCTCCTACAATGAGCAGTTCTTC. It yields the protein CASSYASGSSYNEQFF.

This clone is a singleton in its sample. The CDR3, as DNA: TGTGCCAGTAGTACTGTCCGGGGAAGGAACACTGAAGCTTTCTTT. Translating it yields CASSTVRGRNTEAFF. The chain has TRBV19 and TRBJ1-1; no reliable D call. The CDR3 spans 15 residues. V lost 4 bases to trimming and J lost 1 base, with 13 bases between them. CDR1 and CDR2 (germline): LNHDA, SQIVND (reference sequence).